The 30 T cell receptor beta chains presented below share a single source sample, sequenced in a study of cytomegalovirus exposure and HLA in healthy donors (dated by TCRdb to about 2017). Libraries were constructed by the immunoSEQ multiplex PCR assay. For the multiplex PCR, a mixture combining 60 forward primers for TCR Vbeta segments and 13 reverse primers for TCR Jbeta segments was used. TCRdb took over this immuneACCESS table, retaining in-frame rearrangements with V and J assigned. Such tables are incomplete; in checked studies, under half of the missing clones stem from an unresolved V gene, and the remainder is unexplained. This sample is represented by 150,000 to 180,000 clones; about three quarters of them were singletons. Under 4.5% of the sample belongs to the ten largest clones. Sequenced sample: PBMCs. These receptors were collected from a woman in her 40s in good health and CMV-seronegative.

This chain uses TRBV4-1 with TRBJ1-2, with TRBD1 as a possible D gene (6 bases). Germline V gene lookup returns CDR1 MGHRA and CDR2 YSYEKL. The CDR3 extends over 15 amino acids. Trimming left V 0 bases short and J 4 bases short, with 12 bases between. The CDR3 DNA reads as TGCGCCAGCAGCCAAGAGGACAGAATAGGCTATGGCTACACCTTC. Translating it yields CASSQEDRIGYGYTF.

J is TRBJ1-1 and V is TRBV30; D might be TRBD1 (5 bases). The CDR3 is 11 residues long. Germline V gives CDR1 GTSNPN, CDR2 SVGIG (reference sequence). The ends were cut back, 0 bases at V and 8 bases at J, with 7 bases in the middle. CDR3: CAWSVRGEAFF. The CDR3 bases are TGTGCCTGGAGTGTACGGGGGGAAGCTTTCTTT.

This chain links TRBV7-6 with TRBJ2-6, with 9 bases lining up with TRBD1. Looked up from germline, CDR1 is SGHVS and CDR2 is FNYEAQ. The CDR3 is 18 amino acids. With V trimmed by 6 bases and J by 2 bases, 11 bases remained unmatched. The CDR3 sequence is CASSLSRTGAAGANVLTF. The CDR3 nucleotides are TGTGCCAGCAGTTTAAGCAGGACAGGGGCGGCTGGGGCCAACGTCCTGACTTTC.

This chain uses TRBV5-4 with TRBJ2-1, with a weak D call TRBD1 (6 bases). Germline CDR1 SGHNT, CDR2 YYREEE (reference sequence). This CDR3 is 13 amino acids long. V gave up 4 bases and J gave up 9 bases, with 14 bases separating them. The CDR3 region has the DNA TGTGCCAGCAGCCCTGGACAGTTTCGTGAGCAGTTCTTC. Its protein product is CASSPGQFREQFF.

This chain uses TRBV7-9 with TRBJ1-1; 7 bases line up with TRBD1. CDR1 is SEHNR, CDR2 FQNEAQ, per germline (reference sequence). The CDR3 is 15 residues long. V trimming: 5 bases; J trimming: 6 bases; junction bases outside the gene matches: 12. The DNA for the CDR3 is TGTGCCAGCAGCCTGGGACAGCAAGTTAATTCTGAAGCTTTCTTT. It translates to CASSLGQQVNSEAFF.

The rearrangement links TRBV6-5 to TRBJ2-3; 7 bases fit TRBD2. The J segment lost 2 bases and the V segment lost 2 bases, leaving 7 bases of the junction unmatched. This CDR3 is built from 16 residues. Germline CDR1 is MNHEY and CDR2 is SVGAGI. CDR3 amino acids: CASSYRAAGLTDTQYF. As DNA, the CDR3 is TGTGCCAGCAGTTACAGGGCAGCGGGGCTCACAGATACGCAGTATTTT.

The chain recombines TRBV11-2 with TRBJ2-3; 12 positions match TRBD2. CDR1 and CDR2 (germline): SGHAT, FQNNGV. CDR3 size: 13 residues. The trim removed 9 bases at V and 4 bases at J, leaving 2 bases unmatched. CDR3 in amino acids: CASRLAGADTQYF. In nucleotides, the CDR3 is TGTGCCAGTCGACTAGCGGGAGCAGATACGCAGTATTTT.

This chain uses TRBV10-2 with TRBJ1-2, with D hard to call. The CDR3 runs to 15 residues. Germline values: CDR1 WSHSY, CDR2 SAAADI. Deletions cut 3 bases from V and 8 bases from J, with 19 bases between. The CDR3 reads CASSDPAGGSKGYTF. The CDR3 DNA follows: TGCGCCAGCAGTGATCCGGCGGGCGGGTCAAAAGGCTACACCTTC.

This chain joins TRBV11-3 and TRBJ1-2, with D unclear. This CDR3 has 13 amino acids. The V gene's germline CDR1 is SGHNT and CDR2 YENEEA. Trimming stripped 5 bases from V and 2 bases from J, with 9 bases between. The CDR3 region is CASSHAINYGYTF. The CDR3 DNA follows: TGTGCCAGCAGCCACGCGATAAACTATGGCTACACCTTC.

This clone has a single count. The chain employs TRBV10-2 and TRBJ2-3, with 8 bases matching TRBD1. The CDR3 consists of 15 residues. V lost 6 bases and J lost 5; bases outside the gene matches: 10. Germline values: CDR1 WSHSY, CDR2 SAAADI. CDR3 sequence reads: CASSLGTGPGDTQYF. The CDR3, as DNA: TGCGCCAGCAGCCTGGGGACAGGCCCCGGAGATACGCAGTATTTT.

V is TRBV6-6 and J is TRBJ2-2; 8 bases are a match to TRBD1. The CDR3 is made up of 16 amino acids. V lost 7 bases to trimming and J lost 4 bases; unmatched junction nucleotides: 11. The germline V gene has CDR1 MNHNY and CDR2 SVGAGI (reference sequence). CDR3 nucleotides: TGTGCCAGCACCCTACCGACAGGGGTAGGCACCGGGGAGCTGTTTTTT. Translation gives CASTLPTGVGTGELFF.

The CDR3 sequence is CASTPSGGAHGETQYF. CDR3 coding DNA: TGTGCCAGCACGCCTAGCGGGGGGGCCCATGGGGAGACCCAGTACTTC. The chain links TRBV4-2 to TRBJ2-5; TRBD2 matches at 12 bases. This CDR3 comprises 16 residues. Trimming at V came to 7 bases and at J to 5 bases, leaving 11 bases not matched to a gene. Germline V gene lookup returns CDR1 LGHNA and CDR2 YNFKEQ.

This clone showed up just a few times. This chain connects TRBV14 to TRBJ2-1; 7 nucleotides align to TRBD2. V trimming: 1 base; J trimming: 12 bases; junction bases outside the gene matches: 3. Germline V gene sequence: CDR1 SGHDN, CDR2 FVKESK. This CDR3 contains 12 residues. The CDR3 DNA reads TGTGCCAGCAGCCAAGTAGCGGGTCGGCAGTTCTTC. Translated: CASSQVAGRQFF.

The CDR3: CSVSHKTGVNTEAFF. CDR3 coding DNA: TGCAGCGTGTCCCACAAGACAGGGGTCAACACTGAAGCTTTCTTT. This sequence joins TRBV29-1 and TRBJ1-1, with 8 bases lining up with TRBD1. The ends lost 6 bases at V and 2 bases at J; junction bases unmatched: 11. Germline CDR1 and CDR2: SQVTM and ANQGSEA. The CDR3 totals 15 residues.

The chain recombines TRBV5-1 with TRBJ2-7; 8 bases map to TRBD2. V was pared by 0 bases and J by 6 bases, with 2 bases of the junction left unmatched. The germline CDR1 and CDR2 sequences are SGHRS and YFSETQ. The CDR3 contains 13 residues. CDR3 nucleotides: TGCGCCAGCAGCTTGGGCCGGGGGGGCGAGCAGTACTTC. Amino acid sequence: CASSLGRGGEQYF.

J is TRBJ2-2 and V is TRBV7-2; 9 bases line up with TRBD2. The CDR3 contains 16 residues. Germline values: CDR1 SGHTA, CDR2 FQGNSA. The V segment lost 7 bases and the J segment 5 bases; nucleotides outside the gene matches: 11. CDR3 amino acids: CASTPAGGPSTGELFF. The CDR3, as DNA: TGTGCCAGCACCCCCGCGGGGGGGCCGAGTACCGGGGAGCTGTTTTTT.

The rearrangement links TRBV29-1 to TRBJ1-5, with TRBD1 matching over 8 bases. Trimming cost V 5 bases and J 5 bases; bases outside gene matches: 8. The CDR3 covers 14 residues. Germline CDR1 reads SQVTM; CDR2 reads ANQGSEA. This chain's CDR3 is CSVRGQGGDQPQHF. The CDR3 DNA reads as TGCAGCGTTCGCGGACAGGGCGGGGATCAGCCCCAGCATTTT.

The rearrangement joins TRBV4-1 to TRBJ1-2; 10 nucleotides match TRBD1. Unmatched junction bases numbered 12, after V lost 9 bases and J lost 8 bases. CDR1 and CDR2 from the germline V gene are MGHRA and YSYEKL. The CDR3 consists of 14 residues. CDR3 in DNA: TGCGCCAGTCGACAGGGGGCGAGACTGGGAGGCTACACCTTC. This encodes CASRQGARLGGYTF.

V usage is TRBV15 and J usage is TRBJ1-6; 7 bases are shared with TRBD1. Losses at the gene ends were 4 bases for V and 7 bases for J; bases not matched to a gene: 7. The CDR3 totals 15 residues. Germline loops: CDR1 LNHNV, CDR2 YYDKDF (reference sequence). The CDR3 DNA is TGTGCCACCAGCATAGGGACAGAAGCAAATTCACCCCTCCACTTT. Translation: CATSIGTEANSPLHF.

Regarding this clone: Other nucleotide sequences in the sample specify the same CDR3. J is TRBJ2-3 and V is TRBV18; D not certain. Trimming cost V 2 bases and J 6 bases, with 6 bases left between them. The CDR3 has 12 residues. CDR1 is KGHSH, CDR2 LQKENI, per germline. The CDR3 nucleotides read TGTGCCAGCTCACCAACGGAGGATACGCAGTATTTT. It codes for CASSPTEDTQYF.

V is TRBV7-6 and J is TRBJ1-5; a weak D match, TRBD1 (6 bases). Between the trimmed V and J ends, which lost 0 bases and 4 bases, there was a span of 19 bases. The germline V gene encodes CDR1 SGHVS and CDR2 FNYEAQ. The CDR3 loop spans 18 amino acids. For the CDR3, the DNA is TGTGCCAGCAGCTTAGCGACGGGAACAGGGTTCTTTAATCAGCCCCAGCATTTT. Amino acid sequence: CASSLATGTGFFNQPQHF.

V and J are TRBV4-1 and TRBJ1-1; 7 bases are a match to TRBD1. V gave up 1 base and J gave up 0 bases; unmatched junction bases: 11. Germline CDR1 is MGHRA and CDR2 is YSYEKL. The CDR3 is 18 amino acids. The CDR3 region is CASSQVWQGERLNTEAFF. CDR3 DNA sequence: TGCGCCAGCAGCCAAGTTTGGCAGGGGGAACGTTTGAACACTGAAGCTTTCTTT.

V usage is TRBV5-1 and J usage is TRBJ2-5, with D maybe TRBD2 (6 bases). From germline, CDR1 is SGHRS and CDR2 YFSETQ. V was pared by 4 bases and J by 5 bases, with 12 bases between. The CDR3 has 13 residues. The CDR3 sequence is CASSRWGVETQYF. As DNA, the CDR3 is TGCGCCAGCAGCCGGTGGGGGGTCGAGACCCAGTACTTC.

The chain employs TRBV11-2 and TRBJ1-5; possible D gene TRBD1, 6 bases. Germline loops: CDR1 SGHAT, CDR2 FQNNGV. This CDR3 comprises 13 residues. The germline V and J ends were trimmed by 4 bases and 4 bases, with 8 bases remaining between them. CDR3 region: CASSWTDNQPQHF. CDR3 nucleotides: TGTGCCAGCAGCTGGACAGATAATCAGCCCCAGCATTTT.

The V call is TRBV4-1, the J call TRBJ2-5, with 11 nucleotides matching TRBD2. The DNA end is more similar to TRBJ2-7, so the J call may be wrong. The CDR3 contains 13 residues. The V gene's germline CDR1 is MGHRA and CDR2 YSYEKL. The CDR3 is CASSLSGRAEQYF. CDR3 in DNA: TGCGCCAGTTCCCTTAGCGGGAGGGCCGAGCAGTACTTC.

The chain recombines TRBV5-1 with TRBJ2-1; 11 bases line up with TRBD1. This CDR3 is 14 amino acids long. The germline CDR1 and CDR2 sequences are SGHRS and YFSETQ. Unmatched junction bases numbered 5, after V lost 5 bases and J lost 7 bases. Here the CDR3 DNA reads TGCGCCAGCAGACCGGGACAGGGGGTGAATGAGCAGTTCTTC. Encoded protein: CASRPGQGVNEQFF.

This clone was observed a single time. The V and J genes are TRBV6-5 and TRBJ1-5; no clear D gene. Trimming took off 5 bases at V and 6 bases at J, with 8 bases between the two ends. Germline V gene sequence: CDR1 MNHEY, CDR2 SVGAGI. The CDR3 runs to 12 residues. The CDR3 loop is CASSTGIQPQHF. The CDR3 bases are TGTGCCAGCAGTACCGGGATTCAGCCCCAGCATTTT.

This sequence joins TRBV19 and TRBJ1-2; D is perhaps TRBD1 (5 bases). CDR1 is LNHDA, CDR2 SQIVND, per germline (reference sequence). The V gene lost 0 bases and the J gene lost 6 bases, with 14 bases spanning the gap. The CDR3 totals 15 residues. CDR3 coding DNA: TGTGCCAGTAGTATAGAAGGGGCAGTGATGGATGGCTACACCTTC. Protein product: CASSIEGAVMDGYTF.

The chain has TRBV9 and TRBJ2-1, with a possible D match to TRBD2 (6 bases). Germline-derived CDR1 and CDR2 are SGDLS and YYNGEE. This CDR3 has 13 amino acids. Trimming removed 3 bases at V and 15 bases at J, with 19 bases between. CDR3 residues: CASSAPGTSRPFF. The CDR3 DNA reads TGTGCCAGCAGCGCCCCCGGGACTTCCAGGCCGTTCTTC.

The CDR3 sequence: CASSYSGTEETQYF. In nucleotides, the CDR3 is TGTGCCAGCAGTTACTCCGGGACAGAAGAGACCCAGTACTTC. The V and J genes are TRBV6-5 and TRBJ2-5; 7 positions agree with TRBD1. V was clipped by 0 bases and J by 3 bases; unmatched bases: 1. Germline V gene lookup returns CDR1 MNHEY and CDR2 SVGAGI. CDR3 length equals 14 residues.